The 18 T cell receptor beta chains in this list originate from one sample, sequenced in a study of radiation and T cells in renal cell carcinoma. This table comes from immunoSEQ multiplex PCR, and its TCRdb copy is limited to in-frame clones, with some not included. The sample contains some 30,000 clones, approximately 84% of which appear only once. Time point indicated: blood 4 weeks post-SBRT, at nephrectomy. Documented treatment: 15 Gy SBRT to primary tumor, nephrectomy 4 weeks later. Here the sequenced sample was blood, taken from a patient whose treatment included radiotherapy and nephrectomy. The receptors originated from a man aged 55 to 70 with renal cell carcinoma.

The chain uses TRBV5-1 and TRBJ1-2; weak D call: TRBD1 (5 bases). V dropped 4 bases and J dropped 5 bases, with 21 bases sitting between them. The CDR3 contains 16 residues. The germline CDR1 and CDR2 sequences are SGHRS and YFSETQ. CDR3 residues: CASSPGNVQGWYGYTF. CDR3 bases: TGCGCCAGCAGCCCCGGGAACGTGCAGGGATGGTATGGCTACACCTTC.

In this sample, this clone turned up a few times. The CDR3 DNA is TGTGCCGCTATACAGGGGATCGGAAACACCATATATTTT. It translates to CAAIQGIGNTIYF. V gene TRBV10-3 combines with J gene TRBJ1-3; 7 bases fit TRBD1. Germline values: CDR1 ENHRY, CDR2 SYGVKD. The CDR3 contains 13 residues. V dropped 11 bases and J dropped 4; count of bases not matched to a gene: 8.

Sample share makes this clone hyperexpanded. The chain employs TRBV12-2 and TRBJ2-2; the table gives TRBD2 as D, unverified against the DNA. TRBV12-2 is a pseudogene locus. The CDR3 has 20 amino acids. CDR3 coding DNA: TGTGCAAGTCGCTCTAAACCCCGACTGGGGGGCGGGAGTGGGACCGGGGAGCTGTTTTTT. Encoded protein: CASRSKPRLGGGSGTGELFF.

This clone was observed a few times. This chain connects TRBV6-5 to TRBJ1-1; possibly TRBD1 for D (6 bases). CDR3 length: 14 amino acids. The ends were cut back, 0 bases at V and 3 bases at J, with 8 bases in the middle. Germline loops: CDR1 MNHEY, CDR2 SVGAGI. Written as DNA, the CDR3 is TGTGCCAGCAGTTACTCTAGGGGGGACACTGAAGCTTTCTTT. Amino acids: CASSYSRGDTEAFF.

The chain couples TRBV4-1 to TRBJ2-5, with unresolved D. The CDR3 has 14 residues. V lost 4 bases and J lost 7, with 16 bases in between. CDR1 is MGHRA, CDR2 YSYEKL, per germline. CDR3 sequence (DNA): TGCGCCAGCAGCCCAGCAGGTCCTTACGGGACCCAGTACTTC. It yields the protein CASSPAGPYGTQYF.

The chain carries TRBV2 and TRBJ2-1, with 8 bases identical to TRBD1. The ends lost 6 bases at V and 5 bases at J; junction bases unmatched: 9. Germline assignment: CDR1 SNHLY and CDR2 FYNNEI. CDR3 length: 15 residues. As DNA, the CDR3 is TGTGCCAGCAGCATGGACAGGGCAGGGAACAATGAGCAGTTCTTC. This translates into CASSMDRAGNNEQFF.

V is TRBV6-1 and J is TRBJ2-2; D is unclear. This CDR3 has 11 residues. V shed 1 base and J shed 10 bases, with 4 bases lying between them. The germline gives CDR1 MNHNS, CDR2 SASEGT. The CDR3 sequence is CASSEVAELFF. The CDR3 DNA reads TGTGCCAGCAGTGAAGTAGCGGAGCTGTTTTTT.

This chain links TRBV18 with TRBJ2-5, with 12 bases fitting TRBD2. This CDR3 region has 16 residues. J was trimmed by 1 base and V by 6 bases; bases with no gene match: 6. The germline gives CDR1 KGHSH, CDR2 LQKENI. The CDR3 region is CASSRRLAGVQETQYF. The CDR3 coding sequence is TGTGCCAGCTCGCGTAGACTAGCGGGAGTCCAAGAGACCCAGTACTTC.

As regards this clone: At one end, the junction sequence differs from germline, possibly due to a read error. The chain carries TRBV10-3 and TRBJ1-2, with D tentatively TRBD1 (5 bases). This CDR3 has 12 residues. Germline CDR1 reads ENHRY; CDR2 reads SYGVKD. The DNA of the CDR3 is TGTGCCATCAGTGAGTCGGGGGGACCGAACATCTTC. Protein sequence: CAISESGGPNIF.

The chain joins TRBV25-1 to TRBJ1-4; TRBD1 agrees at 7 bases. Per germline, CDR1 MGHDK and CDR2 SYGVNS. The CDR3 contains 15 residues. Losses at the gene ends were 4 bases for V and 3 bases for J; bases not matched to a gene: 5. In nucleotides, the CDR3 is TGTGCCAGCAGTGCCAGGGGGACAGCTAATGAAAAACTGTTTTTT. As protein: CASSARGTANEKLFF.

The V and J genes are TRBV5-1 and TRBJ1-1; a possible D gene is TRBD1 (6 bases). V was cut by 3 bases and J by 4 bases, with 16 bases left in between. CDR3 length: 15 amino acids. Germline V gives CDR1 SGHRS, CDR2 YFSETQ. CDR3 nucleotide sequence: TGCGCCAGCAGCTCCGTTCTAGGGGGGACCACTGAAGCTTTCTTT. Amino acids: CASSSVLGGTTEAFF.

J is TRBJ2-2 and V is TRBV5-1, with D possibly being TRBD2 (5 bases). The CDR3 consists of 16 residues. Looked up from germline, CDR1 is SGHRS and CDR2 is YFSETQ. Between the trimmed V and J ends, which lost 1 base and 8 bases, there was a span of 18 bases. CDR3 nucleotides: TGCGCCAGCAGCTTGAATGTTCCAGGACTCTCGGGGGAGCTGTTTTTT. Its protein is CASSLNVPGLSGELFF.

The chain couples TRBV29-1 to TRBJ2-1; D unresolved. V was pared by 0 bases and J by 6 bases, with 21 bases between. The germline CDR1 and CDR2 sequences are SQVTM and ANQGSEA. The CDR3 covers 17 residues. In DNA form, the CDR3 reads TGCAGCGTTGAAGATTTTGGCGGTAGTATTCCGGGCAATGAGCAGTTCTTC. This codes for CSVEDFGGSIPGNEQFF.

As concerns this clone: At the DNA level, this CDR3 is encoded by other sequences in the same sample as well. J is TRBJ2-7 and V is TRBV7-6; D could derive from TRBD1 or TRBD2 (5 bases each). The V end was cut by 5 bases, the J end by 3 bases, with 11 bases between. This CDR3 is built from 13 residues. Germline V gene sequence: CDR1 SGHVS, CDR2 FNYEAQ. The DNA for the CDR3 is TGTGCCAGCAGCCCGGGGCCAAACTACGAGCAGTACTTC. Translated, it gives CASSPGPNYEQYF. The variable domain in full, with the rest retrieved from reference TRBV7-6 and TRBJ2-7, is GAGVSQSPRYKVTKRGQDVALRCDPISGHVSLYWYRQALGQGPEFLTYFNYEAQQDKSGLPNDRFSAERPEGSISTLTIQRTEQRDSAMYRCASSPGPNYEQYFGPGTRLTVT.

This chain uses TRBV19 with TRBJ2-1; D is undetermined. The length of the CDR3 is 16 residues. V was shortened by 1 base and J by 5 bases, with 15 bases between the two germline ends. Per the germline V gene, CDR1 is LNHDA and CDR2 is SQIVND (reference sequence). The CDR3 nucleotides read TGTGCCAGTAGTATAGTCGCAGACCCCGTCCACAATGAGCAGTTCTTC. Amino acids: CASSIVADPVHNEQFF.

The J gene is TRBJ1-3, the V gene TRBV7-6; D is undetermined. There are 12 residues in the CDR3. Germline lookup yields CDR1 SGHVS and CDR2 FNYEAQ. Between the trimmed V and J ends, which lost 5 bases and 4 bases, there was a span of 6 bases. CDR3 DNA: TGTGCCAGCAGCCTGGTGGGAAACACCATATATTTT. Protein product: CASSLVGNTIYF.

In regard to this clone: Germline and junction disagree at one end, which may indicate a read error. The chain uses TRBV10-3 and TRBJ2-7; no reliable D call. This CDR3 comprises 16 residues. CDR1 is ENHRY and CDR2 is SYGVKD in the germline V gene. The CDR3 is CTISESWVQGINEQYF. CDR3 in DNA: TGTACCATCAGTGAGTCGTGGGTCCAAGGGATCAACGAGCAGTACTTC.

This clone has a handful of counts. As DNA, the CDR3 is TGCAGCGTGGGACCCCTGGGACTTGATGCTTTCTTT. The encoded protein is CSVGPLGLDAFF. The rearrangement joins TRBV29-1 to TRBJ1-1; D possibly corresponds to TRBD1 (5 bases). V was trimmed by 6 bases and J by 11 bases, leaving 19 bases between them. Germline assignment: CDR1 SQVTM and CDR2 ANQGSEA. The CDR3 is 12 residues long. Variable domain in full (rest from reference TRBV29-1 and TRBJ1-1): SAVISQKPSRDICQRGTSLTIQCQVDSQVTMMFWYRQQPGQSLTLIATANQGSEATYESGFVIDKFPISRPNLTFSTLTVSNMSPEDSSIYLCSVGPLGLDAFFGQGTRLTVV.